This TCR beta chain was identified in a study of blood T cell repertoires in COVID-19. Study overall: Acute and convalescent COVID-19 samples came from the United States, Italy and Spain. PBMCs, B-cell-depleted T cells, or T cells provided the cDNA or gDNA that made up the material.

Followed longitudinally, the Seattle patients had been enrolled during active infection. The CDR3 is 17 residues long. CDR1 MNHNS and CDR2 SASEGT come from the germline V gene. V gave up 4 bases and J gave up 5 bases; unmatched junction bases: 9. In the original workflow: Scientists estimated how many nucleated cells there were by amplifying reference gene primers. TCRdb's table, derived via immunoSEQ multiplex PCR, lists solely in-frame clones and lacks some. V and J calls and clone size are given by that table; D and trimming were obtained from the DNA. This repertoire shows approximately 80,000 clones, about 85% found once; its top ten account for just over 3%.

The sequence was obtained from a woman of 80 years or more with COVID-19, enrolled during active disease. The chain carries TRBV6-1 and TRBJ2-2; 11 bases agree with TRBD2. Sequencing input: peripheral blood. The CDR3 nucleotides read TGTGCCAGCAGTGCTATTAGCGGGGGGGCCGGTACCGGGGAGCTGTTTTTT. This encodes CASSAISGGAGTGELFF.